Following are 13 T cell receptor beta chains from one sample sequenced in a study of blood T cells in healthy people across ages. Using a J-beta primer mix together with a sample-barcoded 5' primer, a second PCR was run for roughly 6 to 12 cycles. TCRdb reprocessed the 5' RACE reads via MiXCR and lists one record per CDR3 protein. This table holds approximately 1.5 million distinct CDR3 sequences, roughly two fifths found once. The sample taken for sequencing was blood. The receptors were gathered from a young woman in good health.

This clonotype appeared many times. This chain connects TRBV27 to TRBJ2-1, with a weak D call TRBD2 (5 bases). The V gene's germline CDR1 is MNHEY and CDR2 SMNVEV (reference sequence). The CDR3 is 13 amino acids. V lost 4 bases to trimming and J lost 3 bases, with 7 bases between them. The CDR3 here is CASSSRGYNEQFF. For the CDR3, the DNA is TGTGCCAGCAGTTCCCGGGGCTACAATGAGCAGTTCTTC.

This chain joins TRBV11-1 and TRBJ2-3; D possibly corresponds to TRBD2 (5 bases). Germline V gene lookup returns CDR1 SGHAT and CDR2 FQDESV (reference sequence). Between the trimmed V and J ends, which lost 5 bases and 9 bases, there was a span of 12 bases. The length of the CDR3 is 12 residues. The CDR3 DNA reads as TGTGCCAGCAGCCATGGAGGTGGCACGCAGTATTTT. As protein: CASSHGGGTQYF.

This clonotype has just a few counts. CDR3 sequence (DNA): TGCAGCGTTCCCCGGGGTTTAACCTACAATGAGCAGTTCTTC. It specifies CSVPRGLTYNEQFF. The chain uses TRBV29-1 and TRBJ2-1, with D possibly matching TRBD2 (5 bases). Germline V gene data show CDR1 as SQVTM and CDR2 as ANQGSEA. Trimming removed 5 bases from V and 2 bases from J, with 13 bases in between. The CDR3 covers 14 residues.

The chain uses TRBV7-2 and TRBJ2-7; a possible D gene is TRBD2 (5 bases). The V and J ends lost 4 bases and 0 bases respectively, with 19 bases between them. CDR3 length: 17 amino acids. Germline assignment: CDR1 SGHTA and CDR2 FQGNSA. In DNA form, the CDR3 reads TGTGCCAGCAGCTACGGAGGAACAGCCTCACGCTCCTACGAGCAGTACTTC. Amino acid sequence: CASSYGGTASRSYEQYF. The entire variable domain, with the rest obtained from reference TRBV7-2 and TRBJ2-7, is as follows: GAGVSQSPSNKVTEKGKDVELRCDPISGHTALYWYRQSLGQGLEFLIYFQGNSAPDKSGLPSDRFSAERTGGSVSTLTIQRTQQEDSAVYLCASSYGGTASRSYEQYFGPGTRLTVT.

This sequence joins TRBV27 and TRBJ2-5; no reliable D call. The end of the DNA aligns better with TRBJ2-7, so the J call may be wrong. CDR3 size: 14 residues. Germline V CDR1 and CDR2: MNHEY, SMNVEV (reference sequence). CDR3 sequence (DNA): TGTGCCAGCAGTTTATCTAGTAAAGTTGGCGAGCAGTACTTC. Amino acid sequence: CASSLSSKVGEQYF.

A remark on this clonotype: Relative to the germline gene, one junction end is altered; a read error may explain this. In DNA, the CDR3 is TGCAGTGCTAGACCACTCCTCCTAGCCGGGGGGACAGAGACGCAGTATTTT. Its protein is CSARPLLLAGGTETQYF. The chain has TRBV20-1 and TRBJ2-3; D is possibly TRBD1 or TRBD2 (7 bases each). CDR3 length: 17 residues. Per germline, CDR1 DFQATT and CDR2 SNEGSKA (reference sequence).

The chain links TRBV7-2 to TRBJ1-2; D ambiguous. This CDR3 is built from 13 residues. Germline CDR1 SGHTA, CDR2 FQGNSA. Trimming removed 2 bases at V and 4 bases at J, with 8 bases between. The CDR3 spells CASSLYVSYGYTF. The CDR3, as DNA: TGTGCCAGCAGCTTATACGTCTCCTATGGCTACACCTTC.

This clonotype was observed a few times. CDR3 sequence: CASSLRLGEEGYTF. CDR3 nucleotides: TGTGCCAGCAGCTTACGCCTAGGGGAGGAGGGCTACACCTTC. The chain carries TRBV7-2 and TRBJ1-2, with D tentatively TRBD1 (5 bases). Trimming cost V 2 bases and J 8 bases, with 15 bases left between them. The length of the CDR3 is 14 residues. Per germline, CDR1 SGHTA and CDR2 FQGNSA.

The chain has TRBV28 and TRBJ2-5; D may match TRBD1 or TRBD2 (5 bases each). Germline loops: CDR1 MDHEN, CDR2 SYDVKM. CDR3 length: 15 amino acids. The V end lost 7 bases, the J end lost 4 bases, and 19 bases lay between the germline ends. DNA of the CDR3: TGTGCCAGCAATCACCGCCTACGGGGACGAGAGACCCAGTACTTC. Protein: CASNHRLRGRETQYF.

The chain combines TRBV24-1 with TRBJ2-5; D not certain. The CDR3 is 13 residues long. Germline assignment: CDR1 KGHDR and CDR2 SFDVKD. Trimming took 5 bases from V and 5 from J, leaving 11 bases between them. The CDR3 sequence: CATSGVHGETQYF. CDR3 coding DNA: TGTGCCACCAGTGGCGTCCATGGGGAGACCCAGTACTTC.

The chain is built from TRBV29-1 and TRBJ2-1, with 9 bases fitting TRBD1. This CDR3 contains 13 residues. Per the germline V gene, CDR1 is SQVTM and CDR2 is ANQGSEA. Here the CDR3 DNA reads TGCAGACACGGGACAGGGTTCTACAATGAGCAGTTCTTC. Amino acid sequence: CRHGTGFYNEQFF.

This clonotype turned up a few times. The chain has TRBV5-1 and TRBJ2-1; the match to TRBD2 covers 11 bases. V trimming: 4 bases; J trimming: 2 bases; junction bases outside the gene matches: 8. CDR3 length: 17 amino acids. Germline assignment: CDR1 SGHRS and CDR2 YFSETQ. The CDR3, as DNA: TGCGCCAGCAGCAACGCCTTGACTAGCGGGGCCTACAATGAGCAGTTCTTC. Translated: CASSNALTSGAYNEQFF.

J is TRBJ2-7 and V is TRBV7-2, with D perhaps TRBD2 (6 bases). In germline, CDR1 is SGHTA, CDR2 FQGNSA. V lost 2 bases and J 3 bases, leaving 20 bases between the germline ends. The CDR3 totals 17 residues. CDR3 loop: CASSLMGLPPPHYEQYF. The DNA of the CDR3 is TGTGCCAGCAGCTTAATGGGACTCCCGCCTCCCCACTACGAGCAGTACTTC.